This T cell receptor beta chain was sequenced during a study of CD8+ T cells in alopecia areata. At the level of the study: Each of the treated patients was given oral tofacitinib, 5 to 10 mg twice daily, for moderate-to-severe alopecia areata.

Treatment: oral pan-JAK inhibitor, 5-10 mg twice daily. Germline assignment: CDR1 PRHDT and CDR2 FYEKMQ (reference sequence). V was cut by 5 bases and J by 0 bases, with 1 base left in between. The CDR3 runs 11 residues. Sequencing used cDNA as its template, made by extracting RNA and reverse transcribing it. Measured with immunoSEQ multiplex PCR; TCRdb has only the in-frame clones, and not every one. The data contain some 80,000 clones, roughly 70% of them singletons. The source was CD8+ T cells sorted from blood, collected at week 24, from a patient treated with tofacitinib. The chain uses TRBV13 and TRBJ2-5; D not certain. This receptor was taken from a human donor with alopecia areata. CDR3 sequence reads: CASSNQETQYF. CDR3 nucleotide sequence: TGTGCCAGCAGCAACCAAGAGACCCAGTACTTC.